This T cell receptor (beta chain) was retrieved from a study of blood T cells in healthy people across ages. General observations from the study: In older individuals, TCR beta diversity per million T cells was lower, falling roughly linearly with age.

A sample-barcoded 5' primer and a J-beta primer mix were used in a second PCR of about 6 to 12 cycles. Every cDNA was tagged by a template-switch adaptor with 12 random nucleotides. TCRdb processed the 5' RACE reads anew with MiXCR; each CDR3 protein has one entry. Found here are approximately 770,000 distinct CDR3 sequences, 55% to 70% of them singletons; the top ten hold around 20%. About this clonotype itself: The antigen remains unidentified.

This CDR3 has 16 amino acids. V lost 4 bases, J lost 5 bases, and 18 bases lay in between. The germline gives CDR1 MNHEY, CDR2 SVGEGT. Input material: blood. The chain is built from TRBV6-2 or TRBV6-3 and TRBJ2-1; D unclear. This clonotype originated in a young man in good health. DNA of the CDR3: TGTGCCAGCAGTTCGCCGTATAGCCTGGCCAACAATGAGCAGTTCTTC. The encoded protein is CASSSPYSLANNEQFF.